The 11 T cell receptor beta chains in this list originate from one sample, sequenced in a study of spatial heterogeneity in lung cancer (dated 2019 in TCRdb). What the time point label conveys for this sample: sample taken at primary tumor resection. Library preparation was by 5' RACE. The instrument was a NextSeq 500. TCRdb reran the public reads through fastp at Q25 and MiXCR, keeping productive beta chains. Identical CDR3 protein sequences are pooled into one entry, listed with their most common genes and DNA. This sample gives around 2,100 distinct CDR3 sequences in total; about 7% of them show up just once. Jointly, the top ten make up roughly 13% of the sample. Specimen: normal lung tissue next to the tumor, collected at surgery. The receptors shown here come from a male donor with early-stage non-small cell lung cancer.

In its sample, this clonotype is medium-sized. CDR3 amino acids: CASSLRDAGNTIYF. As DNA, the CDR3 is TGTGCCAGCAGCTTAAGGGACGCTGGAAACACCATATATTTT. The V call is TRBV7-8, the J call TRBJ1-3; the D gene is possibly TRBD1 (5 bases). CDR1 is SGHVS, CDR2 FQNEAQ, per germline. The CDR3 length is 14 residues. Between the trimmed V and J ends, which lost 2 bases and 2 bases, there was a span of 7 bases.

As concerns this clonotype: A read error may explain this, as a much larger clone is one base away. The V and J genes are TRBV20-1 and TRBJ1-4; D call uncertain. Germline CDR1 DFQATT, CDR2 SNEGSKA (reference sequence). CDR3 length: 14 residues. The CDR3 spells CSARDGSANVKLFF. DNA of the CDR3: TGCAGTGCTAGAGATGGGTCAGCTAATGTAAAACTGTTTTTT.

By proportion, this clonotype is medium-sized. The CDR3 here is CASTRLAPNLYEQYF. For the CDR3, the DNA is TGTGCCAGCACCCGGCTAGCGCCTAACCTTTACGAGCAGTACTTC. The chain has TRBV6-2 or TRBV6-3 and TRBJ2-7; TRBD2 might be the D (6 bases). Trimming took 7 bases from V and 4 from J, leaving 20 bases between them. The CDR3 is 15 residues long. Germline values: CDR1 MNHEY, CDR2 SVGEGT.

Relative to its sample, this clonotype is medium-sized. This sequence joins TRBV6-5 and TRBJ2-1, with D perhaps TRBD1 or TRBD2 (6 bases each). The germline CDR1 and CDR2 sequences are MNHEY and SVGAGI. Trimming left V 6 bases short and J 11 bases short, with 14 bases between. This CDR3 spans 12 amino acids. In DNA, the CDR3 is TGTGCCAGCAGCCCAGGAGGGGGTAAGCAGTTCTTC. Translating it yields CASSPGGGKQFF.

This clonotype is labeled medium-sized. The chain couples TRBV5-1 to TRBJ2-7; D perhaps matches TRBD1 (5 bases). There are 11 residues in the CDR3. From germline, CDR1 is SGHRS and CDR2 YFSETQ. V was shortened by 5 bases and J by 7 bases, with 10 bases between the two germline ends. CDR3 nucleotide sequence: TGCGCCAGCAGGGCAGGGTGGGAGCAGTACTTC. This gives the protein CASRAGWEQYF. The complete variable domain, with remaining parts taken from reference TRBV5-1 and TRBJ2-7, reads KAGVTQTPRYLIKTRGQQVTLSCSPISGHRSVSWYQQTPGQGLQFLFEYFSETQRNKGNFPGRFSGRQFSNSRSEMNVSTLELGDSALYLCASRAGWEQYFGPGTRLTVT.

This clonotype is categorized as medium-sized (0.01 to 0.1%). This sequence joins TRBV7-2 and TRBJ1-5, with D possibly TRBD1 on 5 matching bases. Germline V CDR1 and CDR2: SGHTA, FQGNSA. V shed 4 bases and J shed 12 bases, with 13 bases lying between them. CDR3 length equals 12 residues. The CDR3 loop is CASSSPRESQHF. The CDR3 region has the DNA TGTGCCAGCAGCTCCCCCAGGGAAAGCCAGCATTTT.

This clonotype is classed as medium-sized. The chain links TRBV5-1 to TRBJ2-1; no firm D call. CDR3 size: 16 residues. V shed 0 bases and J shed 3 bases, with 13 bases lying between them. Germline values: CDR1 SGHRS, CDR2 YFSETQ. The CDR3 coding sequence is TGCGCCAGCAGCTTGGATGGCCAGGCGTACTACAATGAGCAGTTCTTC. Translating it yields CASSLDGQAYYNEQFF.

Relative to its sample, this clonotype is medium-sized (0.01 to 0.1%). V usage is TRBV7-9 and J usage is TRBJ2-5; D might be TRBD1 or TRBD2, each matching 5 bases. Germline V gives CDR1 SEHNR, CDR2 FQNEAQ (reference sequence). The CDR3 extends over 14 amino acids. V lost 1 base and J 1 base, leaving 7 bases between the germline ends. CDR3 coding DNA: TGTGCCAGCAGCTTAGTTGGGACCCAAGAGACCCAGTACTTC. This translates into CASSLVGTQETQYF.

This clonotype is large. The chain links TRBV20-1 to TRBJ1-3, with D unclear. The CDR3 length is 13 residues. Between the trimmed V and J ends, which lost 1 base and 4 bases, there was a span of 8 bases. Germline loops: CDR1 DFQATT, CDR2 SNEGSKA (reference sequence). CDR3 amino acids: CSARVGGGNTIYF. The CDR3 DNA sequence: TGCAGTGCTAGAGTGGGTGGAGGAAACACCATATATTTT.

In its sample, this clonotype ranks as medium-sized (0.01 to 0.1%). This chain uses TRBV27 with TRBJ1-3; D not certain. CDR3 length equals 13 residues. Trimming removed 3 bases at V and 5 bases at J, with 8 bases between. Germline-derived CDR1 and CDR2 are MNHEY and SMNVEV (reference sequence). CDR3 in amino acids: CASSFSARNTIYF. CDR3 DNA sequence: TGTGCCAGCAGTTTTTCAGCCAGAAACACCATATATTTT.

The chain is built from TRBV7-2 and TRBJ2-1, with unresolved D. V was shortened by 2 bases and J by 1 base, with 6 bases between the two germline ends. This CDR3 is built from 14 residues. Germline V gene data show CDR1 as SGHTA and CDR2 as FQGNSA. CDR3 residues: CASSLKASYNEQFF. The CDR3 DNA sequence: TGTGCCAGCAGCTTAAAGGCGTCCTACAATGAGCAGTTCTTC.